This T cell receptor beta chain was found in a study of tumor-infiltrating lymphocytes in primary liver carcinoma. Between 20 and 30 mg of unsorted bulk tissue served as the source from which RNA and DNA were co-extracted. V gave up 4 bases and J gave up 2 bases, with 4 bases separating them. Germline CDR1 is MNHNS and CDR2 is SASEGT. This CDR3 region has 12 residues. This clonotype was seen ten or more times. Starting from 400 to 500 ng of total RNA, TCR beta cDNA was produced with a primer in the constant region. Library construction for TCR beta comprised three nested multiplex PCR rounds performed with slightly modified ARM-PCR. Use of TRBV1-TRBV30 forward primers with a C-beta reverse primer characterized the first two PCR rounds, which lasted roughly 11 cycles each. TCRdb reprocessed the multiplex PCR reads via MiXCR and lists one record per CDR3 protein. The sample lists roughly 120,000 distinct CDR3 sequences, 60% to 75% seen once, with about 8% in the top ten.

Input material: liver tumor tissue from sampling region 3. Subset given: tumor region T3, left-lateral pole. The receptor comes from a woman in her sixties or seventies with primary liver carcinoma and hepatitis B virus infection. The chain has TRBV6-1 and TRBJ2-3; no clear D. The CDR3 is CASSALTDTQYF. The CDR3 nucleotides read TGTGCCAGCAGTGCCCTCACAGATACGCAGTATTTT.